This T cell receptor beta chain stems from a study of cytomegalovirus exposure and HLA in healthy donors. Across the study: Among the 398 genotyped donors, over 70% were placed in the Caucasian-associated ancestry cluster. Study conclusions and caveats: TCR beta V- and J-gene trimming was later associated with a missense DCLRE1C variant. Reported results showed that the classifier diagnosed cytomegalovirus status with high specificity and sensitivity.

CDR1 is MDHEN and CDR2 is SYDVKM in the germline V gene. V lost 6 bases to trimming and J lost 2 bases, with 10 bases between them. The CDR3 sequence is 13 residues long. In the case of this clone: Antigen: not known.

PCR used 60 Vbeta primers and 13 Jbeta primers. Assay: immunoSEQ multiplex PCR; the TCRdb copy retains only in-frame clones and omits some. The table has approximately 160,000 clones, around 80% seen once; the top ten hold more than 4%. The rearrangement links TRBV28 to TRBJ1-1; maybe TRBD1 (6 bases). Sample: PBMCs. The sequence came from a male donor in good health and CMV-seronegative. The CDR3 reads CASRGGANTEAFF. For the CDR3, the DNA is TGTGCCAGCAGGGGGGGGGCAAACACTGAAGCTTTCTTT.